The 19 T cell receptor beta chains below were found in one sample sequenced in a study of shared clonotypes between healthy human individuals. Sequencing used immunoSEQ multiplex PCR; TCRdb keeps in-frame clones, though not all of them. The profile shows roughly 2.4 million clones, 90% to 96% of them singletons. What was sequenced was naive CD4+ T cells sorted from blood. Indicated subset: CD45RA+ positively selected. Receptor source: a man aged 18 to 30 in good health.

The chain links TRBV7-2 to TRBJ2-7; 7 bases match TRBD1. Germline V gives CDR1 SGHTA, CDR2 FQGNSA. V gave up 6 bases and J gave up 4 bases; unmatched junction bases: 12. The CDR3 is 15 amino acids. The CDR3 loop is CASSSLATGPYEQYF. The CDR3 DNA reads as TGTGCCAGCAGTTCCCTGGCGACAGGGCCATACGAGCAGTACTTC.

This clone was seen only once. The rearrangement links TRBV10-3 to TRBJ2-7; D unclear. The CDR3 spans 15 residues. Per the germline V gene, CDR1 is ENHRY and CDR2 is SYGVKD. Trimming removed 1 base at V and 3 bases at J, with 13 bases between. The DNA for the CDR3 is TGTGCCATCAGTGAGTATAACCTGGACGGCTACGAGCAGTACTTC. It specifies CAISEYNLDGYEQYF.

The chain recombines TRBV6-6 with TRBJ2-5, with D hard to call. Trimming removed 6 bases from V and 5 bases from J, with 7 bases in between. The CDR3 is 11 residues long. Germline V gives CDR1 MNHNY, CDR2 SVGAGI (reference sequence). The CDR3 protein is CASRSLETQYF. CDR3 nucleotides: TGTGCCAGCAGATCCTTGGAGACCCAGTACTTC.

The V and J genes are TRBV11-3 and TRBJ1-2; D remains ambiguous. Looked up from germline, CDR1 is SGHNT and CDR2 is YENEEA. CDR3 length: 17 residues. Between the trimmed V and J ends, which lost 1 base and 7 bases, there was a span of 22 bases. The CDR3 coding sequence is TGTGCCAGCAGCTTAGTGCCCCCCCCCGAGAAAGCACCTGGCTACACCTTC. Protein product: CASSLVPPPEKAPGYTF. Looking up the rest from reference TRBV11-3 and TRBJ1-2 gives the full variable domain: EAGVVQSPRYKIIEKKQPVAFWCNPISGHNTLYWYLQNLGQGPELLIRYENEEAVDDSQLPKDRFSAERLKGVDSTLKIQPAELGDSAVYLCASSLVPPPEKAPGYTFGSGTRLTVV.

This rearrangement joins TRBV6-5 to TRBJ2-5; no reliable D call. Germline lookup yields CDR1 MNHEY and CDR2 SVGAGI. The CDR3 spans 15 residues. Trimming removed 2 bases at V and 0 bases at J, with 10 bases between. The DNA of the CDR3 is TGTGCCAGCAGTTACCCACCGGGCCACCAAGAGACCCAGTACTTC. This gives the protein CASSYPPGHQETQYF.

The V and J genes are TRBV6-1 and TRBJ1-3; D unresolved. V dropped 3 bases and J dropped 8 bases, with 14 bases sitting between them. This CDR3 spans 14 amino acids. Germline loops: CDR1 MNHNS, CDR2 SASEGT. CDR3 bases: TGTGCCAGCAGTGAGGCAGGCACCACGGACACCATATATTTT. As protein: CASSEAGTTDTIYF.

This sequence joins TRBV10-3 and TRBJ2-5; 8 bases fit TRBD1. Germline-derived CDR1 and CDR2 are ENHRY and SYGVKD. V lost 3 bases and J lost 7; bases outside the gene matches: 7. The length of the CDR3 is 14 residues. The CDR3, as DNA: TGTGCCATCAGTGACCCTGACAGGGGAAGGACCCAGTACTTC. Its protein product is CAISDPDRGRTQYF.

The V gene is TRBV5-4, the J gene TRBJ2-7; perhaps TRBD1 as D (5 bases). Germline assignment: CDR1 SGHNT and CDR2 YYREEE (reference sequence). The CDR3 sequence is 14 residues long. The ends were cut back, 0 bases at V and 3 bases at J, with 10 bases in the middle. The CDR3: CASSLAGMGYEQYF. In nucleotides, the CDR3 is TGTGCCAGCAGCTTGGCAGGGATGGGCTACGAGCAGTACTTC. Variable domain in full (rest from reference TRBV5-4 and TRBJ2-7): ETGVTQSPTHLIKTRGQQVTLRCSSQSGHNTVSWYQQALGQGPQFIFQYYREEENGRGNFPPRFSGLQFPNYSSELNVNALELDDSALYLCASSLAGMGYEQYFGPGTRLTVT.

V is TRBV2 and J is TRBJ2-5; D not resolved. Trimming cost V 10 bases and J 0 bases, with 9 bases left between them. The CDR3 loop spans 12 amino acids. Germline V gives CDR1 SNHLY, CDR2 FYNNEI. This CDR3 is CATSLYQETQYF. The CDR3 DNA is TGTGCCACTTCGCTATACCAAGAGACCCAGTACTTC.

The chain links TRBV30 to TRBJ1-2, with 10 bases matching TRBD1. V shed 1 base and J 3 bases; nucleotides not matched to a gene: 5. This CDR3 has 15 amino acids. CDR1 is GTSNPN, CDR2 SVGIG, per germline (reference sequence). For the CDR3, the DNA is TGTGCCTGGAGTGCGGACAGGGGGAACTACTATGGCTACACCTTC. Amino acids: CAWSADRGNYYGYTF.

The chain recombines TRBV7-2 with TRBJ2-1, with 10 bases fitting TRBD2. CDR1 is SGHTA, CDR2 FQGNSA, per germline. CDR3 length: 17 residues. The V segment lost 5 bases and the J segment 3 bases; nucleotides outside the gene matches: 10. The CDR3 here is CASSVTSGASLYNEQFF. The CDR3 coding sequence is TGTGCCAGCAGCGTCACTAGCGGGGCAAGCCTCTACAATGAGCAGTTCTTC.

The chain links TRBV21-1 to TRBJ2-1; the DNA was not used to check the table's D call, TRBD2. TRBV21-1 is a pseudogene segment. The CDR3 has 13 residues. The CDR3 sequence is CASTQGGGYEQFF. CDR3 sequence (DNA): TGTGCCAGCACTCAGGGCGGGGGATATGAGCAGTTCTTC.

This clone was seen a few times. Additional DNA sequences in this sample encode the identical CDR3. The V gene is TRBV5-1, the J gene TRBJ1-5, with a tentative D call TRBD1 (6 bases). The CDR3 is 13 residues long. Trimming removed 4 bases at V and 5 bases at J, with 10 bases between. Germline-derived CDR1 and CDR2 are SGHRS and YFSETQ. The CDR3 loop reads CASSLRGDQPQHF. CDR3 bases: TGCGCCAGCAGCCTGAGGGGGGATCAGCCCCAGCATTTT.

The CDR3 protein is CAWSPTFGNTIYF. In DNA form, the CDR3 reads TGTGCCTGGAGTCCGACATTCGGAAACACCATATATTTT. V and J are TRBV30 and TRBJ1-3; no definite D call. Germline V lookup: CDR1 GTSNPN, CDR2 SVGIG (reference sequence). This CDR3 region has 13 residues. Deletions cut 2 bases from V and 4 bases from J, with 9 bases between.

This chain connects TRBV19 to TRBJ2-2; D is unclear. V dropped 3 bases and J dropped 5 bases, with 16 bases sitting between them. Germline-derived CDR1 and CDR2 are LNHDA and SQIVND (reference sequence). The CDR3 totals 16 residues. The CDR3 DNA follows: TGTGCCAGTAGTATTCTCAGGTCCGGAATTACCGGGGAGCTGTTTTTT. Residues: CASSILRSGITGELFF.

The chain is built from TRBV5-1 and TRBJ2-2; 10 bases map to TRBD2. The germline V gene encodes CDR1 SGHRS and CDR2 YFSETQ. The CDR3 is made up of 16 amino acids. Trimming cost V 4 bases and J 4 bases; bases outside gene matches: 7. In DNA form, the CDR3 reads TGCGCCAGCAGCGTAAGGACTAGCGGAGGCACCGGGGAGCTGTTTTTT. As protein: CASSVRTSGGTGELFF.

V and J are TRBV19 and TRBJ1-3; the D is unclear. Germline V gives CDR1 LNHDA, CDR2 SQIVND (reference sequence). V lost 3 bases and J lost 0, with 9 bases in between. The CDR3 consists of 15 residues. The CDR3 region is CASSIAGPSGNTIYF. CDR3 in DNA: TGTGCCAGTAGTATCGCGGGCCCCTCTGGAAACACCATATATTTT.

V usage is TRBV5-6 and J usage is TRBJ1-2; 9 nucleotides align to TRBD1. The CDR3 is 13 amino acids. V lost 4 bases, J lost 3 bases, and 1 base stayed unmatched. CDR1 and CDR2 (germline): SGHDT, YYEEEE. CDR3 amino acids: CASSRDRDYGYTF. The CDR3 nucleotides read TGTGCCAGCAGCAGGGACAGGGACTATGGCTACACCTTC.

The DNA of the CDR3 is TGTGCTAGCGCTGGGGTTGGCGAGACCCAGTACTTC. It is translated as CASAGVGETQYF. The gene calls are TRBV7-7 and TRBJ2-5, with D tentatively TRBD2 (5 bases). This CDR3 contains 12 residues. Germline-derived CDR1 and CDR2 are SSHAT and FNYEAQ (reference sequence).